This TCR beta chain was sequenced in a study of cytomegalovirus exposure and HLA in healthy donors. Overall study results and limits: Most observed TCR sequences were rare, whereas some public TCRs were detected in many donors. In a later analysis, most CMV-associated TCR beta chains appeared HLA-restricted.

The primer mix had 60 Vbeta and 13 Jbeta primers. This table comes from immunoSEQ multiplex PCR, and its TCRdb copy is limited to in-frame clones, with some not included. Here the sample spans 120,000 or so clones, 80% being singletons. Only one count was recorded for this clone. As yet, its antigen is unknown. Germline and junction disagree at one end, which may indicate a read error. Germline V lookup: CDR1 SGHRS, CDR2 YFSETQ. There are 15 residues in the CDR3. The V gene is TRBV5-1, the J gene TRBJ2-7; TRBD2 might be the D (7 bases). The TCR comes from a male donor in good health and CMV-seronegative. Sequences were obtained from PBMCs. This CDR3 reads CAGSWGGSKDYEQYF. The CDR3 DNA reads TGCGCCGGCAGCTGGGGGGGCTCGAAGGACTACGAGCAGTACTTC. The whole variable domain, remainder taken from reference TRBV5-1 and TRBJ2-7, is KAGVTQTPRYLIKTRGQQVTLSCSPISGHRSVSWYQQTPGQGLQFLFEYFSETQRNKGNFPGRFSGRQFSNSRSEMNVSTLELGDSALYLCAGSWGGSKDYEQYFGPGTRLTVT.